This paragraph reports one T cell receptor (beta chain). This sample was taken from a study of blood T cell repertoires in COVID-19. Looking at the study overall: Acute and convalescent COVID-19 samples came from the United States, Italy and Spain. In each case, the material was cDNA or gDNA derived from T cells, B-cell-depleted T cells, or PBMCs.

Trimming took 5 bases from V and 10 from J; bases not matched to a gene: 5. This CDR3 region has 13 residues. In the original analysis: Amplification of reference gene primers provided the estimated nucleated cell counts. Clones were read by immunoSEQ multiplex PCR, and TCRdb kept only the in-frame ones, dropping some. V and J calls and clone size are as listed in that table; D and trimming were resolved from the DNA. Among roughly 380,000 clones listed, approximately 77% were seen once. The chain is built from TRBV12-3 or TRBV12-4 and TRBJ1-6; 7 nucleotides agree with TRBD1. The specimen sequenced was peripheral blood. This TCR derives from a human donor with acute or convalescent COVID-19. The donor label of this sample is uncertain. DNA for the CDR3: TGTGCCAGCAGTATACAGGGGAGATCACCCCTCCACTTT. Protein product: CASSIQGRSPLHF.